This is a list of T cell receptor beta chains from one sample in a study of cytomegalovirus exposure and HLA in healthy donors. TCRdb's table, derived via immunoSEQ multiplex PCR, lists solely in-frame clones and lacks some. The data contain about 180,000 clones, about 86% of them singletons. Material: PBMCs. These TCRs come from a woman aged 30 to 39 in good health and CMV-seronegative. Both conserved end residues are part of each CDR3. A D gene is named only where the DNA matches it firmly. The size of a clone is reported for some rows only, either as once, few or many, or as a class for expanded clones.

clone size: -; D gene: -; V gene: TRBV19; J gene: TRBJ2-7; CDR3 protein: CASGGNSGYEQYF; CDR3 DNA: TGTGCCAGTGGGGGGAACTCGGGCTACGAGCAGTACTTC
clone size: -; D gene: TRBD1; V gene: TRBV5-1; J gene: TRBJ2-7; CDR3 protein: CASSLAPGGREQYF; CDR3 DNA: TGCGCCAGCAGCTTGGCCCCAGGGGGCCGGGAGCAGTACTTC
clone size: -; D gene: -; V gene: TRBV27; J gene: TRBJ2-1; CDR3 protein: CASSSPNRVGEQFF; CDR3 DNA: TGTGCCAGCAGTTCTCCAAACAGGGTCGGTGAGCAGTTCTTC
clone size: -; D gene: TRBD2; V gene: TRBV29-1; J gene: TRBJ2-5; CDR3 protein: CSAEAGGEETQYF; CDR3 DNA: TGCAGCGCGGAAGCGGGAGGAGAAGAGACCCAGTACTTC
clone size: once; D gene: TRBD2; V gene: TRBV5-4; J gene: TRBJ2-1; CDR3 protein: CASSLELAGGEQFF; CDR3 DNA: TGTGCCAGCAGCTTGGAACTAGCGGGGGGTGAGCAGTTCTTC
clone size: -; D gene: -; V gene: TRBV29-1; J gene: TRBJ2-4; CDR3 protein: CSVRSPGTKNIQYF; CDR3 DNA: TGCAGCGTTCGGTCGCCGGGTACCAAAAACATTCAGTACTTC
clone size: -; D gene: -; V gene: TRBV28; J gene: TRBJ1-2; CDR3 protein: CASSYLPGRGANYGYTF; CDR3 DNA: TGTGCCAGCAGCTACCTACCTGGACGGGGAGCTAACTATGGCTACACCTTC
clone size: few; D gene: -; V gene: TRBV9; J gene: TRBJ2-3; CDR3 protein: CASSQSGSTDTQYF; CDR3 DNA: TGTGCCAGCAGCCAAAGCGGGAGCACAGATACGCAGTATTTT
clone size: -; D gene: TRBD1; V gene: TRBV28; J gene: TRBJ2-7; CDR3 protein: CASSRPGQRHYEQYF; CDR3 DNA: TGTGCCAGCAGTCGCCCGGGACAGCGACATTACGAGCAGTACTTC
clone size: few; D gene: -; V gene: TRBV19; J gene: TRBJ1-1; CDR3 protein: CATGGGSMNTEAFF; CDR3 DNA: TGTGCCACCGGGGGGGGCAGTATGAACACTGAAGCTTTCTTT
clone size: -; D gene: -; V gene: TRBV27; J gene: TRBJ2-1; CDR3 protein: CASSLRPVPGEQFF; CDR3 DNA: TGTGCCAGCAGTTTAAGGCCAGTTCCAGGTGAGCAGTTCTTC
clone size: few; D gene: -; V gene: TRBV5-1; J gene: TRBJ1-5; CDR3 protein: CASSFGTGYPDQPQHF; CDR3 DNA: TGCGCCAGCAGCTTCGGTACAGGGTATCCGGATCAGCCCCAGCATTTT
clone size: few; D gene: TRBD1; V gene: TRBV6-5; J gene: TRBJ2-2; CDR3 protein: CASSYSGQAFEELFF; CDR3 DNA: TGTGCCAGCAGTTACTCGGGACAGGCGTTTGAGGAGCTGTTTTTT
clone size: -; D gene: -; V gene: TRBV5-1; J gene: TRBJ1-1; CDR3 protein: CASSLVLQRNTNTEAFF; CDR3 DNA: TGCGCCAGCAGCTTGGTTCTTCAGCGTAATACGAACACTGAAGCTTTCTTT
clone size: -; D gene: TRBD1; V gene: TRBV29-1; J gene: TRBJ1-2; CDR3 protein: CSAKNDRVGYGYTF; CDR3 DNA: TGCAGCGCCAAAAATGACAGGGTTGGGTATGGCTACACCTTC
clone size: -; D gene: -; V gene: TRBV28; J gene: TRBJ1-1; CDR3 protein: CASSLGAMNTEAFF; CDR3 DNA: TGTGCCAGCAGTTTGGGGGCTATGAACACTGAAGCTTTCTTT
clone size: -; D gene: TRBD1; V gene: TRBV13; J gene: TRBJ1-4; CDR3 protein: CASSERQGATNEKLFF; CDR3 DNA: TGTGCCAGCAGCGAGAGACAGGGGGCAACTAATGAAAAACTGTTTTTT
clone size: few; D gene: -; V gene: TRBV25-1; J gene: TRBJ1-3; CDR3 protein: CASRKDSSSGNTIYF; CDR3 DNA: TGTGCCAGCAGGAAGGACAGCTCCTCTGGAAACACCATATATTTT
clone size: -; D gene: -; V gene: TRBV19; J gene: TRBJ1-3; CDR3 protein: CASSSQGAGNTIYF; CDR3 DNA: TGTGCCAGTAGTAGTCAGGGCGCTGGAAACACCATATATTTT
clone size: -; D gene: TRBD1; V gene: TRBV19; J gene: TRBJ2-7; CDR3 protein: CASSKKWGTGGRYEQYF; CDR3 DNA: TGTGCCAGTAGTAAAAAATGGGGGACAGGGGGTCGTTACGAGCAGTACTTC